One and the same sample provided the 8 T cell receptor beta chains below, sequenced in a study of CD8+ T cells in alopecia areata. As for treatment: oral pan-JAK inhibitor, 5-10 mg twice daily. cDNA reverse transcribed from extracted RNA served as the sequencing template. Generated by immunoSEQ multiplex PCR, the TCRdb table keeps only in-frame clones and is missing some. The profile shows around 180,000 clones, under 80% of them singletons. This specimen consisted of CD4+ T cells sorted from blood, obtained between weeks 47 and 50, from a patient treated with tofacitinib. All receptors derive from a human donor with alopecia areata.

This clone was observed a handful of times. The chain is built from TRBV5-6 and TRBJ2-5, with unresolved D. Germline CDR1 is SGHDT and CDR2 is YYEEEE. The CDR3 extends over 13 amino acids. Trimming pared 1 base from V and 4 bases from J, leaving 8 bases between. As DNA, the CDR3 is TGTGCCAGCAGCTTGCCCTCAAGAGAGACCCAGTACTTC. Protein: CASSLPSRETQYF.

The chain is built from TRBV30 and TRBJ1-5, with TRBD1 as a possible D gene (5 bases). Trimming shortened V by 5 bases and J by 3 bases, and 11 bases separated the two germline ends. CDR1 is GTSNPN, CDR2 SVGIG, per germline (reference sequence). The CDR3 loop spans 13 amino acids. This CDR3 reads CAWGRQSNQPQHF. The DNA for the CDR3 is TGTGCCTGGGGGAGACAGTCCAATCAGCCCCAGCATTTT.

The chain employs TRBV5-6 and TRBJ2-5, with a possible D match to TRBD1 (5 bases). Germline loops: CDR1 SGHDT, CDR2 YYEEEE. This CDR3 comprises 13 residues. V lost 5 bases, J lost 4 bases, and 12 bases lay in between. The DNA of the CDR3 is TGTGCCAGCAGTAGGGGTTTAGGAGAGACCCAGTACTTC. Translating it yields CASSRGLGETQYF.

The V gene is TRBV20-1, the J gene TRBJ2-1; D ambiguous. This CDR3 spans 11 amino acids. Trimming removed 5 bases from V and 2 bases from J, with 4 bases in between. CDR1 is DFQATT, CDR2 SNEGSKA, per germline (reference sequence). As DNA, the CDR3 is TGCAGTGCTCTAACCTACAATGAGCAGTTCTTC. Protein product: CSALTYNEQFF.

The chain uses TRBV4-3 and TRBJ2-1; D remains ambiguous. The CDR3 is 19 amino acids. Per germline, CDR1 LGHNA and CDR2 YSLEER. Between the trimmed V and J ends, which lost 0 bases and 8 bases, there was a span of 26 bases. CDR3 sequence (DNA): TGCGCCAGCAGCCAAGAAGCCCCCGCCCAACGATCTCCAGCCGATGAGCAGTTCTTC. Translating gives CASSQEAPAQRSPADEQFF.

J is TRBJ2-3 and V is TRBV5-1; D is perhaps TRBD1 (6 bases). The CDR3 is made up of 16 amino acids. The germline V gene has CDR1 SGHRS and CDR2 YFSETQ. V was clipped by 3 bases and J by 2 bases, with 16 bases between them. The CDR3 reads CASSYSTGFTTDTQYF. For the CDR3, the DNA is TGCGCCAGCAGCTACTCGACAGGATTTACCACAGATACGCAGTATTTT.

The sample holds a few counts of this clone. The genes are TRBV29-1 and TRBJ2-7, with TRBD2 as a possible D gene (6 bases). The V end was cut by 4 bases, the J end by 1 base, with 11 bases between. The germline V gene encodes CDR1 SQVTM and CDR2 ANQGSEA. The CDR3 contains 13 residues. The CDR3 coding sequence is TGCAGCGTTGGTCAGGGACTTTCCTACGAGCAGTACTTC. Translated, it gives CSVGQGLSYEQYF.

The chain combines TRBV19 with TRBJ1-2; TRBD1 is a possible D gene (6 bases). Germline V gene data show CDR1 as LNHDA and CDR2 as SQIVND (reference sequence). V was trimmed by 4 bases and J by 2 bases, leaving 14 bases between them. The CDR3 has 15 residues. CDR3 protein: CASSRKGVSNYGYTF. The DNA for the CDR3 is TGTGCCAGTAGTAGAAAGGGGGTTTCCAACTATGGCTACACCTTC.